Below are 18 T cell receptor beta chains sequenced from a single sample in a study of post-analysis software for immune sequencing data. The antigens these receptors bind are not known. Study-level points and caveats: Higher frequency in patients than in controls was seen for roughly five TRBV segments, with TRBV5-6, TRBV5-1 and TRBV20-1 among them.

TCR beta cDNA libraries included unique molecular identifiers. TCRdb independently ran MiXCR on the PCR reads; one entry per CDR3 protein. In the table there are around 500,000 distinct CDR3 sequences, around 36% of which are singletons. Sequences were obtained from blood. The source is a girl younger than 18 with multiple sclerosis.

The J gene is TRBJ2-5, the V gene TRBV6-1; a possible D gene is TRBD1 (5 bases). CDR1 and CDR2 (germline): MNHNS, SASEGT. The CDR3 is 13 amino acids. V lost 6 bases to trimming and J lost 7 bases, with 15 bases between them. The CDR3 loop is CASSPAVRGTQYF. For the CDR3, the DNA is TGTGCCAGCAGCCCGGCGGTAAGGGGGACCCAGTACTTC.

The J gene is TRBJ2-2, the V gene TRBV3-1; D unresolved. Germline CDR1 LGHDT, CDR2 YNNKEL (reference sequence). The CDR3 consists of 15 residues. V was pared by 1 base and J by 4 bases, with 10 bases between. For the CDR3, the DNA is TGTGCCAGCAGCCAAGGCAGCCAGCGCACCGGGGAGCTGTTTTTT. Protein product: CASSQGSQRTGELFF.

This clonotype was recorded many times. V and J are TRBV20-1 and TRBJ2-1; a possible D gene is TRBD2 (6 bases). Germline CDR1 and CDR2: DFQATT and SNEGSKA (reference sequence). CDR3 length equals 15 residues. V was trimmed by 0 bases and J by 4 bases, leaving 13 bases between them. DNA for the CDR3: TGCAGTGCTAGAGACAGGGACTTCGTATACAATGAGCAGTTCTTC. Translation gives CSARDRDFVYNEQFF.

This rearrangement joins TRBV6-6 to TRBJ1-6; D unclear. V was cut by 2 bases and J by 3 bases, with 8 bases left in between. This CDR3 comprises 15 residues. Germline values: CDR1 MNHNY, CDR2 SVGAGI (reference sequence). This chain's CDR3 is CASSYVDDYNSPLHF. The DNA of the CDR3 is TGTGCCAGCAGTTACGTGGACGACTATAATTCACCCCTCCACTTT.

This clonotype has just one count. The CDR3 reads CASNREGSRGRGAFF. The CDR3 DNA reads TGTGCCAGCAACCGAGAAGGGAGCAGGGGCCGGGGAGCTTTCTTT. V usage is TRBV28 and J usage is TRBJ1-1, with D perhaps matching TRBD1 (6 bases). Germline V CDR1 and CDR2: MDHEN, SYDVKM. V shed 7 bases and J shed 10 bases, with 25 bases lying between them. The CDR3 is 15 residues long. The full variable domain, completed using reference TRBV28 and TRBJ1-1, is DVKVTQSSRYLVKRTGEKVFLECVQDMDHENMFWYRQDPGLGLRLIYFSYDVKMKEKGDIPEGYSVSREKKERFSLILESASTNQTSMYLCASNREGSRGRGAFFGQGTRLTVV.

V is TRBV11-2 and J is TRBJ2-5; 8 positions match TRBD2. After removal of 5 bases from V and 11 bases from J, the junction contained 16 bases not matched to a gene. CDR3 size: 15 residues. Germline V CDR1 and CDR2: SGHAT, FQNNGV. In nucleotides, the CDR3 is TGTGCCAGCAGCCGATCTCTAGCGGGTGCCAATGAGCAGTACTTC. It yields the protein CASSRSLAGANEQYF.

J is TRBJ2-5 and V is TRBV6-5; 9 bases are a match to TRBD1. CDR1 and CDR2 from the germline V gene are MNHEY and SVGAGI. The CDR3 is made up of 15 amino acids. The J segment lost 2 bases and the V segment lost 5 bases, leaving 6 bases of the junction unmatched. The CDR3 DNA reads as TGTGCCAGCAGTAGGGGGACAGGGTGGCAAGAGACCCAGTACTTC. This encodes CASSRGTGWQETQYF.

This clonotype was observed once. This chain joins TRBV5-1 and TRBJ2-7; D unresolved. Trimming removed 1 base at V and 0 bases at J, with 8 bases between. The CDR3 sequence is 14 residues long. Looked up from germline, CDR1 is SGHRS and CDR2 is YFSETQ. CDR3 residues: CASSLIDSSYEQYF. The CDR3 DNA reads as TGCGCCAGCAGCTTGATCGATAGCTCCTACGAGCAGTACTTC.

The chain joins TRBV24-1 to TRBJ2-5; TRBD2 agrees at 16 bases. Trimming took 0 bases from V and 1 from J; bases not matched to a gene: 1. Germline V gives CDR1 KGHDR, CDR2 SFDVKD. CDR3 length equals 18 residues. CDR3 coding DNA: TGTGCCACCAGTGATTTGGGGACTAGCGGGGGGGTCCAAGAGACCCAGTACTTC. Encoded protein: CATSDLGTSGGVQETQYF.

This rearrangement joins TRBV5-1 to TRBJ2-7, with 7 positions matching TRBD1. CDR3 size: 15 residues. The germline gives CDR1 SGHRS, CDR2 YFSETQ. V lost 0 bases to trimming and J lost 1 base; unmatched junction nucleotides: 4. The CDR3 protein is CASSLEGAGSYEQYF. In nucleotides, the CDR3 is TGCGCCAGCAGCTTGGAGGGGGCTGGATCCTACGAGCAGTACTTC.

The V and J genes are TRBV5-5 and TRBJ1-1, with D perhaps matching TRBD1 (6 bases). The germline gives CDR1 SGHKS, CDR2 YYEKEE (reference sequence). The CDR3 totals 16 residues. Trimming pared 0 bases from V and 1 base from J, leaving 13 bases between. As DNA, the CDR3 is TGTGCCAGCAGCTTGGTCGTGGACAGTTGGAACACTGAAGCTTTCTTT. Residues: CASSLVVDSWNTEAFF.

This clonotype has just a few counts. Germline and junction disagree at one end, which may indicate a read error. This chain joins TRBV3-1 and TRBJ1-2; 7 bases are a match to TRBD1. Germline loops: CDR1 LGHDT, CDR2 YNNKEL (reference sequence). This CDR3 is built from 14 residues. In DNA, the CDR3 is TGTGCCAGCAGCAAAGAACAGGGGAACTATGGCTACACCTTC. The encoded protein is CASSKEQGNYGYTF.

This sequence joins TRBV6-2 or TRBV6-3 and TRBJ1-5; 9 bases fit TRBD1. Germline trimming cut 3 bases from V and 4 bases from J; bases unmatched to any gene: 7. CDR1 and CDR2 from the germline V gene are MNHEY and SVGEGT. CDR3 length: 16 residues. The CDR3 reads CASSYPGQGGNQPQHF. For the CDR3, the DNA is TGTGCCAGCAGTTATCCGGGACAGGGAGGTAATCAGCCCCAGCATTTT.

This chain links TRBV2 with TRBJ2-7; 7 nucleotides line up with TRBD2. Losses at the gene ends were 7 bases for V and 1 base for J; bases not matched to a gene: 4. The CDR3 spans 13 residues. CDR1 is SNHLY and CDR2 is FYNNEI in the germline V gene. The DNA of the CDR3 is TGTGCCAGCAAGGCTAGCGGTTCCTACGAGCAGTACTTC. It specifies CASKASGSYEQYF. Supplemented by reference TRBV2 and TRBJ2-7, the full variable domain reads EPEVTQTPSHQVTQMGQEVILRCVPISNHLYFYWYRQILGQKVEFLVSFYNNEISEKSEIFDDQFSVERPDGSNFTLKIRSTKLEDSAMYFCASKASGSYEQYFGPGTRLTVT.

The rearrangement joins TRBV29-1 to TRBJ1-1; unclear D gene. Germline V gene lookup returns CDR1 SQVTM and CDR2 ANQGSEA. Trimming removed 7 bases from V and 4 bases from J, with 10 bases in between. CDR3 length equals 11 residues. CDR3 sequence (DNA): TGCAGCGCCGTCAGGACCACTGAAGCTTTCTTT. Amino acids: CSAVRTTEAFF.

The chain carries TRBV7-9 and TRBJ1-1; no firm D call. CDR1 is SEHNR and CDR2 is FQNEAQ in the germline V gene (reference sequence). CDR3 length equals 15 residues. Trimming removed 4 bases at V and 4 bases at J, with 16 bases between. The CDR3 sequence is CASSSPGRAGTEAFF. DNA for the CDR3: TGTGCCAGCAGCTCCCCCGGCCGGGCCGGCACTGAAGCTTTCTTT.

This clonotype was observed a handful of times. CDR3 amino acids: CASSPPLDRGLGYEQYF. The CDR3 DNA reads TGTGCCAGTAGTCCCCCCCTCGACAGGGGGCTGGGTTACGAGCAGTACTTC. The chain links TRBV19 to TRBJ2-7, with 10 bases matching TRBD1. In germline, CDR1 is LNHDA, CDR2 SQIVND (reference sequence). The CDR3 totals 17 residues. J was trimmed by 4 bases and V by 5 bases; bases with no gene match: 14.

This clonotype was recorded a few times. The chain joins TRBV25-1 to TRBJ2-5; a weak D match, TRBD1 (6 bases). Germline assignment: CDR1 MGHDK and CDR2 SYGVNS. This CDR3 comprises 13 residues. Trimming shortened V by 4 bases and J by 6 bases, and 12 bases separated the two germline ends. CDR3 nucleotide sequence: TGTGCCAGCAGTGTCGACAGGCCTAAGACCCAGTACTTC. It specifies CASSVDRPKTQYF.